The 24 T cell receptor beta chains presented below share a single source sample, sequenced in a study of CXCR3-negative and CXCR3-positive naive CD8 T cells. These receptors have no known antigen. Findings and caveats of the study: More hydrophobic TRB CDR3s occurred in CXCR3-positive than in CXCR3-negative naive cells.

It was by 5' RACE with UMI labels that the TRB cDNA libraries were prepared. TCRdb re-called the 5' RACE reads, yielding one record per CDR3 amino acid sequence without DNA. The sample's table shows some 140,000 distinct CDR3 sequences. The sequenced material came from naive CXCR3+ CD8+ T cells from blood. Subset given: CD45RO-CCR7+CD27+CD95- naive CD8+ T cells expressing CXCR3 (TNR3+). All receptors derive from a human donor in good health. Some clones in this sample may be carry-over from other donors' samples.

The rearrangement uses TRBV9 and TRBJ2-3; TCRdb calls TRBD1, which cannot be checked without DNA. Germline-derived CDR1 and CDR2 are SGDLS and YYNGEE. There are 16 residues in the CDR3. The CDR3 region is CASSVTSGASTDTQYF.

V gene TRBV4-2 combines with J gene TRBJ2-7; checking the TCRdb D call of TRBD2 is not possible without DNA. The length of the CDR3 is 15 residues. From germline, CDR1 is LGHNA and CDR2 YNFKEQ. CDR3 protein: CASSPGLAESYEQYF.

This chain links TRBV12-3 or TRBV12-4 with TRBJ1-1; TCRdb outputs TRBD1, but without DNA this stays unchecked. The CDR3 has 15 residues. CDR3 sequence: CASSTFGMPNTEAFF.

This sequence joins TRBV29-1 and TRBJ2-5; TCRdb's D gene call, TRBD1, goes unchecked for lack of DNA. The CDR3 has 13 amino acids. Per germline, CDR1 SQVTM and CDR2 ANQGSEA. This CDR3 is CSVEQGAIETQYF.

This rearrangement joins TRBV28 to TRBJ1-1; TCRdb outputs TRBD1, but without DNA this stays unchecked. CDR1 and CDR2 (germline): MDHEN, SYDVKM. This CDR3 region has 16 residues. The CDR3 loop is CASSLLTGQLNTEAFF.

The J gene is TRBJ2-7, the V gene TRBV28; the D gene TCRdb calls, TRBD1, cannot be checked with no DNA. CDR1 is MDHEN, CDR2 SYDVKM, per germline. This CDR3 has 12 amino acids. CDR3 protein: CASSLQGYEQYF.

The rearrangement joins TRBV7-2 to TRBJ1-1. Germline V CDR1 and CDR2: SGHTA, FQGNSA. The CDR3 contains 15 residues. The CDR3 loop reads CASSLVLGMNTEAFF.

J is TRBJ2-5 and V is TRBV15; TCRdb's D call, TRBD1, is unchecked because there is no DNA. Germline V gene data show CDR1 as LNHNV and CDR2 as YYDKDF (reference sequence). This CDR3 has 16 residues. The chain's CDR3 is CATSSHRDRGRETQYF.

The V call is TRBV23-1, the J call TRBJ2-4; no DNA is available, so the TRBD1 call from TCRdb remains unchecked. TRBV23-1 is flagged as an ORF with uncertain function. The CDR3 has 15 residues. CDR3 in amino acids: CASSQWGCHRNIQYF.

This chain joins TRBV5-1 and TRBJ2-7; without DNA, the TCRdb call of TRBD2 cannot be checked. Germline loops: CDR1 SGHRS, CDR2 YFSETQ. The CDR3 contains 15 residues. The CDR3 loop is CASRHTSGSAYEQYF.

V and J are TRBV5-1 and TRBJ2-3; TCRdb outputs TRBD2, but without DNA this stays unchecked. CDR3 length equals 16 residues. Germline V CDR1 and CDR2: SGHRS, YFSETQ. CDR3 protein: CASSSEASASTDTQYF. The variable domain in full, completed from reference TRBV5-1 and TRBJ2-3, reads KAGVTQTPRYLIKTRGQQVTLSCSPISGHRSVSWYQQTPGQGLQFLFEYFSETQRNKGNFPGRFSGRQFSNSRSEMNVSTLELGDSALYLCASSSEASASTDTQYFGPGTRLTVL.

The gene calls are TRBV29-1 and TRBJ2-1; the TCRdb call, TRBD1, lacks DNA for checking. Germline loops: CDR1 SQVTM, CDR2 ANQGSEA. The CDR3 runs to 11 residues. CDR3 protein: CSGTGNDEQFF.

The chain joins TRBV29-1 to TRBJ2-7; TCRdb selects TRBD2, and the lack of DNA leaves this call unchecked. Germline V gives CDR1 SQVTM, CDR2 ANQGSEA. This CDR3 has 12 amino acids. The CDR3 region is CSVELGAYEQYF.

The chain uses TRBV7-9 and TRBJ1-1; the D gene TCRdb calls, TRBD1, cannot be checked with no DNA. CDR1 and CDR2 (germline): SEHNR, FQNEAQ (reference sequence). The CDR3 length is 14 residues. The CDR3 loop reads CASSYWTGRTEAFF.

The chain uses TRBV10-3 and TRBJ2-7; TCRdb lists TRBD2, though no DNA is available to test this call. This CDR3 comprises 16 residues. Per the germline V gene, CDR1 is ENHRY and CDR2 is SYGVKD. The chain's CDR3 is CAISEALSGRGYEQYF.

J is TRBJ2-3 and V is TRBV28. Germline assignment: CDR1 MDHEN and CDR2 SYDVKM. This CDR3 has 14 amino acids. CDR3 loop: CASSLYQRTDTQYF.

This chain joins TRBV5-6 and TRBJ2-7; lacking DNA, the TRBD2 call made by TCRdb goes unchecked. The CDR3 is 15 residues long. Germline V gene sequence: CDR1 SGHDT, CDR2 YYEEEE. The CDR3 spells CASSQLAEVFYEQYF.

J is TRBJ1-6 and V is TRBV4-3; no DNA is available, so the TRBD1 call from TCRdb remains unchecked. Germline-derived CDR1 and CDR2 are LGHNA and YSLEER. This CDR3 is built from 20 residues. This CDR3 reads CASSQERSAGTGDYNSPLHF.

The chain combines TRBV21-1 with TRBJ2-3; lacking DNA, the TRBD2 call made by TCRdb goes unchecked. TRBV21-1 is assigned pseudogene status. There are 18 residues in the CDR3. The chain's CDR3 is CASSARLAGYHPPDTQYF.

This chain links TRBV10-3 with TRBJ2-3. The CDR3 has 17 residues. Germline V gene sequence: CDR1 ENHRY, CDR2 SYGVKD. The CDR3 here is CAISEPIGTASTDTQYF.

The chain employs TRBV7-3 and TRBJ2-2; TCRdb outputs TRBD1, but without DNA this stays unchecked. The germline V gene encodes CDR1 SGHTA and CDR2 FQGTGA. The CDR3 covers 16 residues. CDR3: CASTPTGTANTGELFF.

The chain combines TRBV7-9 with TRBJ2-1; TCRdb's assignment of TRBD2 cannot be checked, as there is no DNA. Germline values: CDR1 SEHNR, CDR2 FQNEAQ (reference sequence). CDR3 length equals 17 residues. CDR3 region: CASSLVSSVGAHNEQFF.

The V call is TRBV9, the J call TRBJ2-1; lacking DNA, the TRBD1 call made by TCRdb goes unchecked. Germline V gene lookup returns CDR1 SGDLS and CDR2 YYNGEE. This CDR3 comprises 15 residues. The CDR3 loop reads CASSALDRANNEQFF.

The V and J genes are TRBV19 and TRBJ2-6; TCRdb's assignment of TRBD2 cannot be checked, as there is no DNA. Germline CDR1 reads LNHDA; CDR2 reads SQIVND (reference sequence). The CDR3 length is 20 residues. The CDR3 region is CASSIESGTSGPSGANVLTF.